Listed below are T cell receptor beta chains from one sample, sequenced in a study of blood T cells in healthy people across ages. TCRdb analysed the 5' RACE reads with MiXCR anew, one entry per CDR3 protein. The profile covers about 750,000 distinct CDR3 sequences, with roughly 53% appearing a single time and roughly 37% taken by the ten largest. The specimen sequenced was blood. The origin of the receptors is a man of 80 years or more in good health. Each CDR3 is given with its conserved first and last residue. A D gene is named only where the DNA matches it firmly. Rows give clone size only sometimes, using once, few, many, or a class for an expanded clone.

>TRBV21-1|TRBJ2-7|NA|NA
TGTGCCAGCAGCAAAGGGCGGTACGAGCAGTACTTC
CASSKGRYEQYF
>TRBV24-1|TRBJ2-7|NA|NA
TGTGCCACATCCGAACCGCGACACGCCAACTACGAGCAGTACTTC
CATSEPRHANYEQYF
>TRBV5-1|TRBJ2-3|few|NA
TGCGCCAGCAGCTTGGTACAGGTCACAGATACGCAGTATTTT
CASSLVQVTDTQYF
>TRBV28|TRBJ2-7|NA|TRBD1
TGTGCCAGCAGTTTTGGGACAGGACTCTCCTACGAGCAGTACTTC
CASSFGTGLSYEQYF
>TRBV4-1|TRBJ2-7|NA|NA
TGCGCCAGCAGCCAGGCAGGGGACTACGAGCAGTACTTC
CASSQAGDYEQYF
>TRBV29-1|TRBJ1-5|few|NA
TGCAGCCGACCGGACCCTAATAGCAATCAGCCCCAGCATTTT
CSRPDPNSNQPQHF
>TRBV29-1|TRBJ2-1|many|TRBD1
TGCAGCGTCTCGACAGGGATAAGTGAGCAGTTCTTC
CSVSTGISEQFF
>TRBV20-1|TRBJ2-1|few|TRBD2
TGCAGTGCTAGAGATCCCTCCGGACTAGCGGGAGCCACGAATGAGCAGTTCTTC
CSARDPSGLAGATNEQFF
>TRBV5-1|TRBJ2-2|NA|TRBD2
TGCGCCAGCAGCTTGACTAGCGGGCGGACCGGGGAGCTGTTTTTT
CASSLTSGRTGELFF
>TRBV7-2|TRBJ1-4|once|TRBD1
TGTGCCAGCAGCTTAGTCCCGGGACAGGTCCAAACTAATGAAAAACTGTTTTTT
CASSLVPGQVQTNEKLFF
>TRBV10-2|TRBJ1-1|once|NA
TGCGCCAGCAGTGAAATCGGCGTGTGGACTGAAGCTTTCTTT
CASSEIGVWTEAFF
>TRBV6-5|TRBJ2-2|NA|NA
TGTGCCAGCAGTTATTTACAGGGTTCCGGCACCGGGGAGCTGTTTTTT
CASSYLQGSGTGELFF
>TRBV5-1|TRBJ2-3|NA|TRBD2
TGCGCCAGCAGCCAGGGACTAGCGGCCACATACGCGTATTTT
CASSQGLAATYAYF
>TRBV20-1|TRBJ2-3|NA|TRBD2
TGCAGTGCTAGTGGGCTAACTAGCGAGACCACAGATACGCAGTATTTT
CSASGLTSETTDTQYF
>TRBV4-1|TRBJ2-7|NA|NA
TGCGCCAGCAGCCAAGATGACAGCTTCTACGAGCAGTACTTC
CASSQDDSFYEQYF
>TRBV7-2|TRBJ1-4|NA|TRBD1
TGTGCCAGCAGCTTGACAGGGGGCTCTAATGAAAAACTGTTTTTT
CASSLTGGSNEKLFF
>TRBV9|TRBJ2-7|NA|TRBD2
TGTGCCAGCAGCGTAGTGGGGCTCGGGGGTAGCGGGCTCTACGAGCAGTACTTC
CASSVVGLGGSGLYEQYF
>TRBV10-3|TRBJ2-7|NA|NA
TGTGCCATCAGCCAGGACAACATGTACGAGCAGTACTTC
CAISQDNMYEQYF
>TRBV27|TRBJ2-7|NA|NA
TGTGCCAGCACCTCCTTAGGGACAAGCACCTACGAGCAGTACTTC
CASTSLGTSTYEQYF
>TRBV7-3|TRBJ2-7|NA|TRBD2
TGTGCCAGCAGCCCGCGGGGGGACAATGAGCAGTACTTC
CASSPRGDNEQYF
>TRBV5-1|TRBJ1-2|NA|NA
TGCGCCAGCAGCCCCCGTGGGGAGGATAACTATGGCTACACCTTC
CASSPRGEDNYGYTF
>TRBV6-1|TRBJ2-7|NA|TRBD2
TGTGCCAGCAGGGGGACTAGAACCTACGAGCAGTACTTC
CASRGTRTYEQYF
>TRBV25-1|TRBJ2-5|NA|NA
TGTGCCAGCAGTGAATTAACTGCTGGGGGGCAGTACTTC
CASSELTAGGQYF
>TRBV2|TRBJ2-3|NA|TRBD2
TGTGCCAGCAGGGCACTAGCGGGAGCGTTGACAGATACGCAGTATTTT
CASRALAGALTDTQYF
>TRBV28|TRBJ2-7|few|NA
TGTGCCAGCAACGGCCCAGGGGGGGACTACGAGCAGTACTTC
CASNGPGGDYEQYF
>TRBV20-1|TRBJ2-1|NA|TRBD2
TGCAGTGCTAGACTAGCGGGAGCACCTAATGAGCAGTTCTTC
CSARLAGAPNEQFF
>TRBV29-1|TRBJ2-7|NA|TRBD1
TGCAGCGTTGGCGGACAGGGAAGCTCCTACGAGCAGTACTTC
CSVGGQGSSYEQYF
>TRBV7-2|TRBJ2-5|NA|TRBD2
TGTGCCAGCAGCTTACTTGGGGAGGCGGGAGGAGGAGAGACCCAGTACTTC
CASSLLGEAGGGETQYF
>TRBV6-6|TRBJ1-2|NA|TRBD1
TGTGCCAGCAGCCCGGACAGGGGACTTAAGGGCTACACCTTC
CASSPDRGLKGYTF
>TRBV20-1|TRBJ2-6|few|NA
TGCAGTGCCCGACTATACTCTGGGGCCAACGTCCTGACTTTC
CSARLYSGANVLTF
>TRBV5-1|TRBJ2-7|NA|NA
TGCGCCAGCAGCAGGGACGCGACCTACGAGCAGTACTTC
CASSRDATYEQYF
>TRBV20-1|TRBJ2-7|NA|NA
TGCAGTGCTAGCCCGATTGGGGCAAGCTCCTACAATGAGCAGTACTTC
CSASPIGASSYNEQYF
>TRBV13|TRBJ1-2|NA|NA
TGTGCCAGCAGCTCCAACCCCGGGCTCACTGGGACGAATAACTATGGCTACACCTTC
CASSSNPGLTGTNNYGYTF
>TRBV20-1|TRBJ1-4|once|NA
TGCAGTGCTAGAGACCCCCAGGCAACTAATGAAAAACTGTTTTTT
CSARDPQATNEKLFF
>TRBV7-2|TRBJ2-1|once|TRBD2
TGTGCCAGCAGCCCGCCCGGGTGGGAGGGCCTCGGTGAGCAGTTCTTC
CASSPPGWEGLGEQFF
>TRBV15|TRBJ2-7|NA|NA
TGTGCCACCAGCAGATACGGGACCAAGGGTTACGAGCAGTACTTC
CATSRYGTKGYEQYF
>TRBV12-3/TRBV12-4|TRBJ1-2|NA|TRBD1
TGTGCCAGCAGTTATTCAGGGGGCTTAGGCTACACCTTC
CASSYSGGLGYTF
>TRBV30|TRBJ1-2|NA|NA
TGTGCCTGGAGGGGACGGACAGCACTTAACTATGGCTACACCTTC
CAWRGRTALNYGYTF
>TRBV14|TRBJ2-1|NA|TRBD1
TGTGCCAGCAGCCCCGGGACAGGGATAACCTACAATGAGCAGTTCTTC
CASSPGTGITYNEQFF
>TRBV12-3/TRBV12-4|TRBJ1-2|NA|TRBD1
TGTGCCGCCATCAAACCGGGACAGGGTAACTATGGCTACACCTTC
CAAIKPGQGNYGYTF
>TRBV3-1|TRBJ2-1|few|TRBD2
TGTGCCAGCAGCCCGACCCGTGGACTAGCGGGAGGTAATGAGCAGTTCTTC
CASSPTRGLAGGNEQFF
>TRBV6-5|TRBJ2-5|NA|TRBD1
TGTGCCATCAGTACTGGGACAGGGTTGAAGACCCAGTACTTC
CAISTGTGLKTQYF
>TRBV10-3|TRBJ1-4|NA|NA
TGTGCCATCAGTCGCGCCACTAATGAAAAACTGTTTTTT
CAISRATNEKLFF
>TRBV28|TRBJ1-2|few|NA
TGTGCCAGCAGTTCCCCGTCGACATCGAACTATGGCTACACCTTC
CASSSPSTSNYGYTF
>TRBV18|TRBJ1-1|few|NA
TGTGCCAGCTCACCACAGGCTAACACTGAAGCTTTCTTT
CASSPQANTEAFF
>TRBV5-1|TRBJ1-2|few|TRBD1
TGCGCCAGTTACGGGACAGGGGTGAATGGCTACACCTTC
CASYGTGVNGYTF
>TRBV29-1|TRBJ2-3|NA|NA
TGCAGCGTTCGTTCCACAGATACGCAGTATTTT
CSVRSTDTQYF
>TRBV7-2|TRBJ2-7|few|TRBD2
TGTGCCAGCAGCTTACGAGGGAGCGGGGGCTACGAGCAGTACTTC
CASSLRGSGGYEQYF
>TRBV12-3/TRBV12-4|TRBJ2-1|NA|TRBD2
TGTGCCAGCAGCCTACGGAGCGGGAGGTTCTATGAGCAGTTCTTC
CASSLRSGRFYEQFF
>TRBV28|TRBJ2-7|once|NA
TGTGCCAGCAGTTTACGCGCAACTTGGTACTTC
CASSLRATWYF
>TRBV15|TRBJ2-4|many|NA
TGTGCCACCAGTTTGCTGGGGGACTCCATAGCAAACATTCAGTACTTC
CATSLLGDSIANIQYF
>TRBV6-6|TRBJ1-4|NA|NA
TGTGCCAGCAGTCCCGGGGACGAAAAACTGTTTTTT
CASSPGDEKLFF
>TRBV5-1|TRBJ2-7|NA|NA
TGCGCCAGCAGCCAGGACGAGCGGGCCTCCTACGAGCAGTACTTC
CASSQDERASYEQYF
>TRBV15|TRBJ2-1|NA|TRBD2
TGTGCCACCAGCAGAGAAACGAGGGGACTAGCGGGAGGTTACAATGAGCAGTTCTTC
CATSRETRGLAGGYNEQFF